These 32 T cell receptor beta chains were sequenced from one sample in a study. A single record per CDR3 protein comes from TCRdb applying MiXCR to the 5' RACE reads. The table shows about 11,000 distinct CDR3 sequences, with around 46% occurring only once. The sequenced sample consisted of tumor-infiltrating naive CD4+ T cells sorted from the breast tumor. Subset denoted: naive CD4+ T cells, CD4+CD45RA+CD25-. Receptors were obtained from a female donor with breast cancer.

This clonotype was observed a handful of times. The gene calls are TRBV20-1 and TRBJ2-1; D unresolved. V was clipped by 1 base and J by 2 bases, with 3 bases between them. Germline loops: CDR1 DFQATT, CDR2 SNEGSKA (reference sequence). This CDR3 comprises 12 residues. Written as DNA, the CDR3 is TGCAGTGCTAGAGCGACCTACAATGAGCAGTTCTTC. Amino acid sequence: CSARATYNEQFF.

This chain connects TRBV6-4 to TRBJ2-1; 8 bases agree with TRBD2. The CDR3 runs to 13 residues. Germline CDR1 MRHNA, CDR2 SNTAGT. Trimming took 2 bases from V and 7 from J; bases not matched to a gene: 1. DNA of the CDR3: TGTGCCAGCAGTGACGGGACTAGTAATGAGCAGTTCTTC. It yields the protein CASSDGTSNEQFF.

This chain connects TRBV29-1 to TRBJ2-7, with D possibly TRBD2 on 6 matching bases. Looked up from germline, CDR1 is SQVTM and CDR2 is ANQGSEA. This CDR3 has 13 residues. The V gene lost 7 bases and the J gene lost 0 bases, with 13 bases spanning the gap. The CDR3 loop reads CSAVDGGSYEQYF. The CDR3 nucleotides are TGCAGCGCCGTGGACGGGGGCTCCTACGAGCAGTACTTC.

There are a few counts of this clonotype. The chain employs TRBV20-1 and TRBJ2-1; 8 nucleotides match TRBD2. The CDR3 spans 17 residues. J lost 6 bases, V lost 6 bases, and 19 bases had no gene match. Per the germline V gene, CDR1 is DFQATT and CDR2 is SNEGSKA (reference sequence). CDR3 bases: TGCAGTGCCCGCGGGGAGTCCGGGACTAGTATGATCAATGAGCAGTTCTTC. Protein product: CSARGESGTSMINEQFF.

The chain has TRBV7-9 and TRBJ2-7; TRBD1 might be the D (5 bases). CDR1 and CDR2 from the germline V gene are SEHNR and FQNEAQ (reference sequence). The CDR3 runs to 14 residues. With 2 bases removed from V and 2 bases from J, the gap between germline ends came to 10 bases. CDR3 sequence: CASSLRQGPYEQYF. The CDR3 DNA sequence: TGTGCCAGCAGCTTAAGGCAGGGCCCCTACGAGCAGTACTTC.

V is TRBV6-6 and J is TRBJ2-2, with a possible D match to TRBD2 (6 bases). The CDR3 consists of 14 residues. V dropped 10 bases and J dropped 3 bases, with 15 bases sitting between them. Germline V gene lookup returns CDR1 MNHNY and CDR2 SVGAGI (reference sequence). CDR3 DNA sequence: TGTGCCAACGTAACGGGACTCGACACCGGGGAGCTGTTTTTT. Translated: CANVTGLDTGELFF.

This clonotype occurred a few times. This rearrangement joins TRBV7-8 to TRBJ2-7; 12 positions agree with TRBD2. V lost 1 base and J lost 6; bases outside the gene matches: 4. This CDR3 has 15 residues. The germline V gene encodes CDR1 SGHVS and CDR2 FQNEAQ. The DNA of the CDR3 is TGTGCCAGCAGCTTAGGACTAGCGGGAGCGCGCGAGCAGTACTTC. Amino acids: CASSLGLAGAREQYF.

The table lists this clonotype with a few counts. The chain has TRBV18 and TRBJ2-3; TRBD1 might be the D (5 bases). The CDR3 sequence is 13 residues long. Germline loops: CDR1 KGHSH, CDR2 LQKENI. The germline V and J ends were trimmed by 3 bases and 3 bases, with 7 bases remaining between them. The CDR3 DNA is TGTGCCAGCTCACCCAGGGCAACAGATACGCAGTATTTT. Its translation is CASSPRATDTQYF.

This clonotype has a handful of counts. The chain combines TRBV6-1 with TRBJ2-1, with D maybe TRBD2 (6 bases). Germline CDR1 MNHNS, CDR2 SASEGT. Between the trimmed V and J ends, which lost 0 bases and 3 bases, there was a span of 6 bases. CDR3 size: 14 residues. DNA for the CDR3: TGTGCCAGCAGTGAAGCGGGAGGCTACAATGAGCAGTTCTTC. This sequence encodes CASSEAGGYNEQFF.

This sequence joins TRBV6-5 and TRBJ2-1, with a possible D match to TRBD2 (5 bases). The germline V gene has CDR1 MNHEY and CDR2 SVGAGI. There are 15 residues in the CDR3. V lost 2 bases to trimming and J lost 6 bases, with 14 bases between them. The CDR3 sequence: CASSYEGLSRNEQFF. The CDR3, as DNA: TGTGCCAGCAGTTACGAGGGTCTGTCGCGCAATGAGCAGTTCTTC.

For this clonotype: At one end, the junction sequence differs from germline, possibly due to a read error. The chain recombines TRBV12-3 or TRBV12-4 with TRBJ1-1; D perhaps matches TRBD1 (5 bases). There are 14 residues in the CDR3. The CDR3 region is CASSLLTPGTEVFF. The CDR3 region has the DNA TGTGCCAGCAGTTTATTGACCCCCGGGACTGAAGTTTTCTTT.

This sequence joins TRBV20-1 and TRBJ2-7; D perhaps matches TRBD2 (6 bases). The V and J ends lost 5 bases and 2 bases respectively, with 13 bases between them. Germline V gene data show CDR1 as DFQATT and CDR2 as SNEGSKA (reference sequence). The length of the CDR3 is 13 residues. CDR3 amino acids: CSASSGGPYEQYF. CDR3 nucleotides: TGCAGTGCTTCCTCCGGGGGACCCTACGAGCAGTACTTC.

This clonotype was counted only a few times. This chain uses TRBV20-1 with TRBJ2-3; 8 bases line up with TRBD2. With 1 base clipped from V and 1 base from J, the junction kept 7 bases outside the gene matches. Germline V lookup: CDR1 DFQATT, CDR2 SNEGSKA (reference sequence). The CDR3 runs 16 residues. The CDR3 spells CSARGSGRWGTDTQYF. CDR3 nucleotide sequence: TGCAGTGCTAGAGGGAGCGGGAGATGGGGCACAGATACGCAGTATTTT.

With regard to this clonotype: The junction and the germline gene differ at one end; a read error may be behind it. The chain carries TRBV29-1 and TRBJ1-1; D is uncertain. Germline-derived CDR1 and CDR2 are SQVTM and ANQGSEA. This CDR3 is built from 11 residues. CDR3 sequence (DNA): TGCGGCGTTTGGACTGGGGCTGAAGCTTTCTTT. This translates into CGVWTGAEAFF.

V usage is TRBV7-3 and J usage is TRBJ2-3; TRBD2 aligns across 8 bases. The trim removed 5 bases at V and 4 bases at J, leaving 20 bases unmatched. This CDR3 is 19 amino acids long. The germline gives CDR1 SGHTA, CDR2 FQGTGA. The chain's CDR3 is CASSRWERELPGFADTQYF. In nucleotides, the CDR3 is TGTGCCAGCAGCCGTTGGGAGCGGGAGCTACCAGGGTTCGCAGATACGCAGTATTTT.

This clonotype was found a few times. This rearrangement joins TRBV27 to TRBJ2-7; D perhaps matches TRBD1 (5 bases). Germline V gene lookup returns CDR1 MNHEY and CDR2 SMNVEV (reference sequence). The CDR3 runs 14 residues. Trimming removed 6 bases from V and 5 bases from J, with 17 bases in between. CDR3: CASRTNWGENEQYF. The CDR3 DNA follows: TGTGCCAGCAGAACCAATTGGGGCGAGAACGAGCAGTACTTC.

This sequence joins TRBV20-1 and TRBJ1-1, with 9 bases fitting TRBD1. The CDR3 runs 14 residues. Germline-derived CDR1 and CDR2 are DFQATT and SNEGSKA (reference sequence). Germline trimming cut 5 bases from V and 4 bases from J; bases unmatched to any gene: 8. CDR3 loop: CSAEGQGSSTEAFF. CDR3 DNA: TGCAGTGCTGAAGGACAGGGGTCGTCCACTGAAGCTTTCTTT.

In this sample, this clonotype turned up a few times. The V gene is TRBV12-3 or TRBV12-4, the J gene TRBJ2-4; D possibly matches TRBD1 or TRBD2 (7 bases each). CDR3 length: 14 residues. V shed 6 bases and J shed 7 bases, with 16 bases lying between them. This chain's CDR3 is CASSLRQGGNIQYF. As DNA, the CDR3 is TGTGCCAGCAGCCTAAGACAGGGAGGGAACATTCAGTACTTC.

As for this clonotype: A read error may produce the germline difference seen at one junction end. The rearrangement uses TRBV20-1 and TRBJ2-2, with 8 bases fitting TRBD1. The germline gives CDR1 DFQATT, CDR2 SNEGSKA (reference sequence). The CDR3 is 16 amino acids. The CDR3 here is CSATDAGTGNTGELFF. CDR3 in DNA: TGTAGTGCCACGGACGCCGGGACAGGGAACACCGGGGAGCTGTTTTTT.

The CDR3 region has the DNA TGCAGTGCTAGAAGGACTAGCGGGAGAGATGAGCAGTTCTTC. Translated, it gives CSARRTSGRDEQFF. The rearrangement joins TRBV20-1 to TRBJ2-1, with 13 nucleotides matching TRBD2. Germline CDR1 reads DFQATT; CDR2 reads SNEGSKA (reference sequence). This CDR3 is 14 amino acids long. V lost 2 bases and J lost 8; bases outside the gene matches: 3.

V gene TRBV6-2 or TRBV6-3 combines with J gene TRBJ2-5; D is unresolved. Trimming stripped 5 bases from V and 5 bases from J, with 9 bases between. The CDR3 is 12 residues long. From germline, CDR1 is MNHEY and CDR2 SVGEGT. In nucleotides, the CDR3 is TGTGCCAGCAGTGCGCTGGGGGAGACCCAGTACTTC. Residues: CASSALGETQYF.

The chain uses TRBV5-5 and TRBJ1-2; 9 bases are shared with TRBD1. The V segment lost 3 bases and the J segment 1 base; nucleotides outside the gene matches: 16. Per germline, CDR1 SGHKS and CDR2 YYEKEE (reference sequence). The CDR3 is made up of 19 amino acids. CDR3 nucleotides: TGTGCCAGCAGCTCGAAGGACCGGGACAGGGTTTTTGGTAACTATGGCTACACCTTC. Protein sequence: CASSSKDRDRVFGNYGYTF. Complete variable domain (other parts from reference TRBV5-5 and TRBJ1-2): DAGVTQSPTHLIKTRGQQVTLRCSPISGHKSVSWYQQVLGQGPQFIFQYYEKEERGRGNFPDRFSARQFPNYSSELNVNALLLGDSALYLCASSSKDRDRVFGNYGYTFGSGTRLTVV.

This clonotype was detected only a few times. J is TRBJ1-2 and V is TRBV5-1; no reliable D call. The CDR3 has 16 amino acids. V dropped 0 bases and J dropped 0 bases, with 12 bases sitting between them. CDR1 SGHRS and CDR2 YFSETQ come from the germline V gene. CDR3 in DNA: TGCGCCAGCAGCTTGGAGGGTCGGATTACTAACTATGGCTACACCTTC. Translated, it gives CASSLEGRITNYGYTF.

This clonotype was counted a single time. Written as DNA, the CDR3 is TGTGCCAGCAGCGTAGCCCTCCCTCCCGGTAATGAGCAGTTCTTC. Encoded protein: CASSVALPPGNEQFF. The chain uses TRBV9 and TRBJ2-1; D uncertain. The CDR3 runs 15 residues. Germline V gene sequence: CDR1 SGDLS, CDR2 YYNGEE. V lost 0 bases and J lost 7, with 14 bases in between.

The chain employs TRBV7-2 and TRBJ1-1, with D perhaps TRBD1 (6 bases). The CDR3 consists of 14 residues. Germline V gene data show CDR1 as SGHTA and CDR2 as FQGNSA. Trimming removed 2 bases from V and 8 bases from J, with 15 bases in between. DNA of the CDR3: TGTGCCAGCAGCTTATTACCGGGGCAGGGGGAAGCTTTCTTT. Amino acids: CASSLLPGQGEAFF. Full variable domain (rest looked up from reference TRBV7-2 and TRBJ1-1): GAGVSQSPSNKVTEKGKDVELRCDPISGHTALYWYRQSLGQGLEFLIYFQGNSAPDKSGLPSDRFSAERTGGSVSTLTIQRTQQEDSAVYLCASSLLPGQGEAFFGQGTRLTVV.

This clonotype has more than one count but fewer than ten. The chain employs TRBV20-1 and TRBJ2-5; 7 nucleotides line up with TRBD2. The germline CDR1 and CDR2 sequences are DFQATT and SNEGSKA (reference sequence). The length of the CDR3 is 16 residues. Trimming at V came to 0 bases and at J to 4 bases, leaving 11 bases not matched to a gene. The CDR3 loop is CSARDPSAGAAETQYF. CDR3 DNA: TGCAGTGCTAGAGACCCCTCCGCGGGAGCCGCAGAGACCCAGTACTTC.

This clonotype was counted a few times. This CDR3 reads CASIGRGGPGANVLTF. The DNA of the CDR3 is TGTGCCAGCATAGGCCGGGGCGGCCCTGGGGCCAACGTCCTGACTTTC. V usage is TRBV6-2 or TRBV6-3 and J usage is TRBJ2-6; D possibly matches TRBD1 or TRBD2 (5 bases each). With 7 bases removed from V and 2 bases from J, the gap between germline ends came to 15 bases. CDR1 and CDR2 from the germline V gene are MNHEY and SVGEGT. This CDR3 is 16 amino acids long.

The gene calls are TRBV12-3 or TRBV12-4 and TRBJ2-7; 8 positions agree with TRBD1. The CDR3 sequence is 14 residues long. After removal of 7 bases from V and 6 bases from J, the junction contained 11 bases not matched to a gene. The CDR3 sequence is CASKRGQGWFEQYF. For the CDR3, the DNA is TGTGCCAGCAAACGCGGACAGGGATGGTTCGAGCAGTACTTC.

Comments on this clonotype: The CDR3 carries no conserved terminal phenylalanine or tryptophan, so it likely arises from a read error. The CDR3 protein is CASSEAVNQPQHL. CDR3 nucleotide sequence: TGTGCCAGCAGTGAAGCCGTTAATCAGCCCCAGCATCTT. The V call is TRBV6-1, the J call TRBJ1-5; D call uncertain. The V end was cut by 0 bases, the J end by 4 bases, with 4 bases between. Germline V gives CDR1 MNHNS, CDR2 SASEGT. This CDR3 comprises 13 residues.

The J gene is TRBJ2-7, the V gene TRBV20-1, with D possibly TRBD1 on 5 matching bases. The germline V and J ends were trimmed by 6 bases and 1 base, with 19 bases remaining between them. Germline V gene lookup returns CDR1 DFQATT and CDR2 SNEGSKA (reference sequence). The CDR3 runs 15 residues. This chain's CDR3 is CSAPPTGSASYEQYF. CDR3 nucleotides: TGCAGTGCCCCACCTACAGGCTCCGCATCCTACGAGCAGTACTTC.

The chain employs TRBV12-3 or TRBV12-4 and TRBJ1-3; D not resolved. Trimming pared 8 bases from V and 0 bases from J, leaving 8 bases between. The CDR3 has 13 amino acids. The CDR3 coding sequence is TGTGCCAGCCAAAGGGACTCTGGAAACACCATATATTTT. It encodes CASQRDSGNTIYF.

The V gene is TRBV20-1, the J gene TRBJ1-1; D may be TRBD1 (6 bases). The germline V gene has CDR1 DFQATT and CDR2 SNEGSKA (reference sequence). Trimming pared 5 bases from V and 0 bases from J, leaving 13 bases between. This CDR3 is built from 14 residues. The DNA of the CDR3 is TGCAGTGCTTCCAAGGGGGTCATGAACACTGAAGCTTTCTTT. Protein sequence: CSASKGVMNTEAFF.